The 13 T cell receptor beta chains below were found in one sample sequenced in a study of cytotoxic CD8 clonotypes in ibrutinib-treated CLL. Clones were sequenced by immunoSEQ multiplex PCR, and TCRdb holds only the in-frame ones, with some missing. The table lists about 40,000 clones, under 80% of them singletons. Specimen: PBMCs, collected at disease progression, from a patient treated with ibrutinib. These receptors were obtained from a human donor with chronic lymphocytic leukemia.

V gene TRBV6-1 combines with J gene TRBJ2-1; D may be TRBD1 (5 bases). The CDR3 runs to 17 residues. CDR1 is MNHNS and CDR2 is SASEGT in the germline V gene. The V end was cut by 6 bases, the J end by 8 bases, with 26 bases between. CDR3 DNA: TGTGCCAGCAGGGAAACGCTAGGGGTAACGATGGGTGATGAGCAGTTCTTC. Translating gives CASRETLGVTMGDEQFF.

The genes are TRBV5-1 and TRBJ2-7; D remains unclear. Germline values: CDR1 SGHRS, CDR2 YFSETQ. Trimming took 0 bases from V and 6 from J, leaving 7 bases between them. The CDR3 is 12 amino acids. The CDR3 here is CASSLELSEQYF. Here the CDR3 DNA reads TGCGCCAGCAGCTTGGAGCTCTCCGAGCAGTACTTC. Complete variable domain (other parts from reference TRBV5-1 and TRBJ2-7): KAGVTQTPRYLIKTRGQQVTLSCSPISGHRSVSWYQQTPGQGLQFLFEYFSETQRNKGNFPGRFSGRQFSNSRSEMNVSTLELGDSALYLCASSLELSEQYFGPGTRLTVT.

This clone occurred a few times. This chain uses TRBV5-1 with TRBJ1-5; D is perhaps TRBD1 (5 bases). V gave up 0 bases and J gave up 6 bases, with 7 bases separating them. Germline CDR1 and CDR2: SGHRS and YFSETQ. CDR3 size: 13 residues. DNA for the CDR3: TGCGCCAGCAGCTTGGGGGGGAGTCAGCCCCAGCATTTT. It codes for CASSLGGSQPQHF.

The V gene is TRBV28, the J gene TRBJ2-7, with a possible D match to TRBD2 (6 bases). This CDR3 has 15 residues. Per the germline V gene, CDR1 is MDHEN and CDR2 is SYDVKM. V was trimmed by 5 bases and J by 6 bases, leaving 20 bases between them. CDR3 loop: CASSPLTSQISEQYF. For the CDR3, the DNA is TGTGCCAGCAGTCCTCTGACTAGTCAGATCTCCGAGCAGTACTTC.

The genes are TRBV15 and TRBJ1-5; weak D call: TRBD1 (5 bases). From germline, CDR1 is LNHNV and CDR2 YYDKDF (reference sequence). This CDR3 contains 16 residues. Trimming stripped 1 base from V and 6 bases from J, with 16 bases between. CDR3 sequence reads: CATSRGGRARGQPQHF. Written as DNA, the CDR3 is TGTGCCACCAGCAGAGGGGGCAGGGCACGTGGTCAGCCCCAGCATTTT.

This chain joins TRBV6-4 and TRBJ1-5; D is undetermined. The CDR3 has 16 residues. CDR1 is MRHNA and CDR2 is SNTAGT in the germline V gene. V gave up 5 bases and J gave up 2 bases, with 16 bases separating them. CDR3 residues: CASSSIRSGRNQPQHF. Written as DNA, the CDR3 is TGTGCCAGCAGTTCGATTCGATCCGGGCGCAATCAGCCCCAGCATTTT.

The chain recombines TRBV7-9 with TRBJ2-4; 7 nucleotides align to TRBD1. Germline CDR1 is SEHNR and CDR2 is FQNEAQ (reference sequence). The CDR3 contains 15 residues. V dropped 3 bases and J dropped 3; count of bases not matched to a gene: 5. The CDR3 protein is CASSFGGQDKNIQYF. The DNA of the CDR3 is TGTGCCAGCAGCTTCGGAGGACAGGACAAAAACATTCAGTACTTC.

The chain recombines TRBV19 with TRBJ1-2; no reliable D call. CDR3 size: 13 residues. V was shortened by 8 bases and J by 8 bases, with 18 bases between the two germline ends. Germline loops: CDR1 LNHDA, CDR2 SQIVND (reference sequence). The CDR3 protein is CASSQLTPMGYTF. The CDR3 nucleotides read TGTGCCAGTTCCCAGCTAACCCCCATGGGCTACACCTTC. The complete variable domain, with remaining parts taken from reference TRBV19 and TRBJ1-2, reads DGGITQSPKYLFRKEGQNVTLSCEQNLNHDAMYWYRQDPGQGLRLIYYSQIVNDFQKGDIAEGYSVSREKKESFPLTVTSAQKNPTAFYLCASSQLTPMGYTFGSGTRLTVV.

The chain has TRBV6-6 and TRBJ2-7, with TRBD2 matching over 7 bases. With V trimmed by 5 bases and J by 2 bases, 6 bases remained unmatched. CDR1 MNHNY and CDR2 SVGAGI come from the germline V gene (reference sequence). The CDR3 length is 14 residues. The CDR3 reads CASSSGTGTYEQYF. The CDR3 DNA follows: TGTGCCAGCAGTAGCGGGACGGGGACCTACGAGCAGTACTTC.

The rearrangement joins TRBV14 to TRBJ2-1, with TRBD1 identical over 7 bases. This CDR3 has 13 amino acids. V shed 3 bases, J shed 11 bases, and the junction held 7 bases outside the gene matches. The germline CDR1 and CDR2 sequences are SGHDN and FVKESK. The CDR3 DNA reads as TGTGCCAGCAGCCAGAGCCCAGGGGGAAAGCAGTTCTTC. Translation gives CASSQSPGGKQFF.

This clone was detected a few times. The V call is TRBV6-1, the J call TRBJ2-7; D might be TRBD1 or TRBD2, each matching 5 bases. Trimming left V 1 base short and J 0 bases short, with 10 bases between. From germline, CDR1 is MNHNS and CDR2 SASEGT. The CDR3 is 15 amino acids. DNA of the CDR3: TGTGCCAGCAGTGAAGTATCAGGGAGCTCCTACGAGCAGTACTTC. It codes for CASSEVSGSSYEQYF.

This clone is a singleton in its sample. A read error may account for a junction end that differs from germline. V gene TRBV19 combines with J gene TRBJ1-2; D gene ambiguous. The germline gives CDR1 LNHDA, CDR2 SQIVND (reference sequence). The CDR3 spans 12 residues. The CDR3 nucleotides read TGTGCCAGTAGTATTTCAGGCCACCACCACCACTTC. Translated: CASSISGHHHHF.

This clone was seen a few times. The gene calls are TRBV5-4 and TRBJ2-1; D uncertain. There are 15 residues in the CDR3. Trimming stripped 0 bases from V and 0 bases from J, with 7 bases between. Germline CDR1 and CDR2: SGHNT and YYREEE (reference sequence). CDR3 nucleotides: TGTGCCAGCAGCTTGGGTGGAAGCTCCTACAATGAGCAGTTCTTC. Protein sequence: CASSLGGSSYNEQFF.